Following are 15 T cell receptor beta chains from one sample sequenced in a study of cytomegalovirus exposure and HLA in healthy donors. Using immunoSEQ multiplex PCR, the repertoire was profiled, and TCRdb retains in-frame clones only, with some absent. The sample lists 220,000 or so clones; just over 90% were seen once. Sequenced sample: PBMCs. These receptors originate from a woman younger than 35 in good health and CMV-seronegative.

The rearrangement uses TRBV9 and TRBJ1-4; 9 positions match TRBD1. The CDR3 covers 16 residues. Trimming took 0 bases from V and 6 from J; bases not matched to a gene: 6. Germline V CDR1 and CDR2: SGDLS, YYNGEE. CDR3 loop: CASSVATTGGYEKLFF. The CDR3 DNA follows: TGTGCCAGCAGCGTAGCTACAACAGGGGGCTATGAAAAACTGTTTTTT.

J is TRBJ1-1 and V is TRBV29-1; 7 bases match TRBD1. Trimming at V came to 7 bases and at J to 1 base, leaving 3 bases not matched to a gene. CDR1 is SQVTM, CDR2 ANQGSEA, per germline. The CDR3 has 12 residues. The DNA of the CDR3 is TGCAGCGGGGGACAGAAGAACACTGAAGCTTTCTTT. Translated, it gives CSGGQKNTEAFF.

This chain links TRBV15 with TRBJ2-4; 9 nucleotides align to TRBD2. Germline CDR1 is LNHNV and CDR2 is YYDKDF (reference sequence). After removal of 0 bases from V and 6 bases from J, the junction contained 15 bases not matched to a gene. The CDR3 spans 19 residues. CDR3 in amino acids: CATSRDRIGGRALGNIQYF. The CDR3 nucleotides read TGTGCCACCAGCAGAGATCGGATTGGCGGGAGGGCCTTAGGAAACATTCAGTACTTC.

This clone was seen a few times. The chain joins TRBV4-1 to TRBJ2-3; 7 bases match TRBD2. Unmatched junction bases numbered 10, after V lost 0 bases and J lost 4 bases. Germline V gene sequence: CDR1 MGHRA, CDR2 YSYEKL. This CDR3 is built from 17 residues. Written as DNA, the CDR3 is TGCGCCAGCAGCCAAGATTTCATCGGACTAGATTCAGATACGCAGTATTTT. As protein: CASSQDFIGLDSDTQYF.

The chain joins TRBV6-1 to TRBJ1-4; D is possibly TRBD1 (5 bases). The V gene lost 1 base and the J gene lost 8 bases, with 17 bases spanning the gap. The CDR3 runs 16 residues. Germline V lookup: CDR1 MNHNS, CDR2 SASEGT. The CDR3, as DNA: TGTGCCAGCAGTGAAGGTCTATGGGGGGATCCGGAAAAACTGTTTTTT. Protein product: CASSEGLWGDPEKLFF.

This rearrangement joins TRBV19 to TRBJ1-2; 7 bases are a match to TRBD1. There are 16 residues in the CDR3. Germline CDR1 and CDR2: LNHDA and SQIVND (reference sequence). Trimming removed 3 bases from V and 4 bases from J; junction bases left unmatched: 11. The CDR3 loop reads CASSISRQGGRYGYTF. The CDR3 DNA is TGTGCCAGTAGTATCAGTAGACAGGGTGGACGCTATGGCTACACCTTC. Complete variable domain (other parts from reference TRBV19 and TRBJ1-2): DGGITQSPKYLFRKEGQNVTLSCEQNLNHDAMYWYRQDPGQGLRLIYYSQIVNDFQKGDIAEGYSVSREKKESFPLTVTSAQKNPTAFYLCASSISRQGGRYGYTFGSGTRLTVV.

V and J are TRBV7-9 and TRBJ1-6; D is uncertain. CDR1 is SEHNR, CDR2 FQNEAQ, per germline (reference sequence). This CDR3 comprises 15 residues. V lost 5 bases and J 8 bases, leaving 16 bases between the germline ends. CDR3 in amino acids: CASSLRPTNDSPLHF. The CDR3 DNA reads TGTGCCAGCAGCCTCCGGCCGACAAACGATTCACCCCTCCACTTT.

This chain links TRBV5-1 with TRBJ2-7; D possibly corresponds to TRBD1 (5 bases). The CDR3 runs 12 residues. V lost 0 bases and J 6 bases, leaving 7 bases between the germline ends. Germline V lookup: CDR1 SGHRS, CDR2 YFSETQ. CDR3 nucleotides: TGCGCCAGCAGCTTGGAGGGGCTCGAGCAGTACTTC. It specifies CASSLEGLEQYF. Complete variable domain (other parts from reference TRBV5-1 and TRBJ2-7): KAGVTQTPRYLIKTRGQQVTLSCSPISGHRSVSWYQQTPGQGLQFLFEYFSETQRNKGNFPGRFSGRQFSNSRSEMNVSTLELGDSALYLCASSLEGLEQYFGPGTRLTVT.

This chain links TRBV7-3 with TRBJ1-1; weak D call: TRBD1 (6 bases). This CDR3 contains 15 residues. The V gene's germline CDR1 is SGHTA and CDR2 FQGTGA. Trimming removed 1 base from V and 5 bases from J, with 14 bases in between. CDR3 sequence reads: CASSLKGGGGTEAFF. In DNA form, the CDR3 reads TGTGCCAGCAGCTTAAAGGGCGGGGGCGGAACTGAAGCTTTCTTT.

This rearrangement joins TRBV28 to TRBJ1-1; no clear D. Germline loops: CDR1 MDHEN, CDR2 SYDVKM. Trimming stripped 2 bases from V and 7 bases from J, with 14 bases between. The CDR3 totals 14 residues. In DNA, the CDR3 is TGTGCCAGCAGTTTAGGCCTACAGTCGGATGAAGCTTTCTTT. Residues: CASSLGLQSDEAFF.

The rearrangement links TRBV7-2 to TRBJ2-7; 11 bases fit TRBD2. The CDR3 extends over 16 amino acids. Germline CDR1 SGHTA, CDR2 FQGNSA. Unmatched junction bases numbered 9, after V lost 5 bases and J lost 3 bases. CDR3 nucleotide sequence: TGTGCCAGCAGCACACTCACGGGACTAGCGGTCTACGAGCAGTACTTC. This translates into CASSTLTGLAVYEQYF.

The chain links TRBV4-1 to TRBJ2-1; 12 bases map to TRBD2. Germline V gives CDR1 MGHRA, CDR2 YSYEKL. With 3 bases clipped from V and 7 bases from J, the junction kept 13 bases outside the gene matches. The CDR3 loop spans 18 amino acids. CDR3 sequence: CASSQGGASGRAGNEQFF. CDR3 bases: TGCGCCAGCAGCCAGGGCGGGGCTAGCGGGAGGGCCGGGAATGAGCAGTTCTTC.

The CDR3 reads CASSLGGLPSYNEQFF. As DNA, the CDR3 is TGTGCCAGCAGTTTGGGGGGACTACCATCCTACAATGAGCAGTTCTTC. This chain joins TRBV27 and TRBJ2-1; 7 nucleotides agree with TRBD2. Germline lookup yields CDR1 MNHEY and CDR2 SMNVEV (reference sequence). This CDR3 has 16 residues. V shed 3 bases, J shed 1 base, and the junction held 6 bases outside the gene matches.

With regard to this clone: Within the sample, other DNA sequences also encode this same CDR3. The chain joins TRBV11-2 to TRBJ2-7, with 8 nucleotides matching TRBD1. The CDR3 runs to 14 residues. Per the germline V gene, CDR1 is SGHAT and CDR2 is FQNNGV. J lost 1 base, V lost 5 bases, and 4 bases had no gene match. The CDR3 DNA reads as TGTGCCAGCAGCCTCCGGGACAGGTCCTACGAGCAGTACTTC. It is translated as CASSLRDRSYEQYF.

This chain links TRBV10-2 with TRBJ1-2; TRBD1 might be the D (6 bases). The CDR3 spans 13 residues. Germline assignment: CDR1 WSHSY and CDR2 SAAADI. CDR3 sequence (DNA): TGCGCAACGCGGGGGGGCCAGAACTATGGCTACACCTTC. This codes for CATRGGQNYGYTF.